Described below is a single TCR beta chain sequence and its context. A CD45RA-negative memory subset and a CD45RA+ naive subset were separated from the CD4+ cells. Generated by immunoSEQ multiplex PCR, the TCRdb table keeps only in-frame clones and is missing some. The repertoire consists of some 2,400,000 clones, with about 94% occurring once and the leading ten covering roughly 0.13%. The sample belongs to a study of shared clonotypes between healthy human individuals. V shed 3 bases and J shed 5 bases, with 11 bases lying between them. The germline V gene encodes CDR1 ENHRY and CDR2 SYGVKD. The CDR3 is 14 amino acids.

V and J are TRBV10-3 and TRBJ1-3; D gene uncertain. The material sequenced was naive CD4+ T cells sorted from blood. Stated subset: CD45RA+ positively selected. The TCR sequence derives from a young man in good health. The CDR3, as DNA: TGTGCCATCAGTGAACCGGCAGGCCGAAACACCATATATTTT. It yields the protein CAISEPAGRNTIYF.